This T cell receptor (beta chain) is from a study of T cell repertoires in cytomegalovirus infection. Study summary: Used in the study were CMV epitopes, some recently identified and HLA-C-restricted, others well-studied and HLA-B-restricted. From public TCR beta signatures came an indication of both CMV infection and matching HLA type.

Remarks on this clonotype: The antigen is undetermined.

Findings of the study overall: Within the response measured ex vivo, HLA-C-restricted CMV-specific TCR beta clonotypes were dominant.

Each CDR3 protein gets one entry after TCRdb re-called the reads with MiXCR. The table lists about 920,000 distinct CDR3 sequences, around 30% of them singletons. This CDR3 has 16 amino acids. The trim removed 8 bases at V and 2 bases at J, leaving 12 bases unmatched. Germline values: CDR1 SGHRS, CDR2 YFSETQ. Sequenced material: cultured CD8+ T cells from PBMCs, taken from culture after CMV antigen stimulation. This TCR came from a human donor in good health (CMV status not recorded). Some clones in this sample may be carry-over from other donors' samples. This chain uses TRBV5-1 with TRBJ2-7; 11 bases are a match to TRBD1. The CDR3 protein is CASGALGTGGTYEQYF. The CDR3 nucleotides are TGCGCCAGTGGGGCACTTGGGACAGGGGGTACCTACGAGCAGTACTTC.